The 18 T cell receptor beta chains in this list originate from one sample, sequenced in a study of blood T cell repertoires in COVID-19. Generated by immunoSEQ multiplex PCR, the TCRdb table keeps only in-frame clones and is missing some. This sample has fewer than 150,000 clones, with just under 85% found just once. Sequencing was performed on peripheral blood. All receptors derive from a human donor in a cohort sampled during active COVID-19.

The chain combines TRBV3-1 (or the pseudogene TRBV3-2) with TRBJ1-4; 8 nucleotides align to TRBD1. This CDR3 has 13 amino acids. The J segment lost 1 base and the V segment lost 9 bases, leaving 1 base of the junction unmatched. Per germline, CDR1 LGHDT and CDR2 YNNKEL (reference sequence). CDR3 sequence (DNA): TGTGCCAGTGGACAGGGAACTAATGAAAAACTGTTTTTT. It yields the protein CASGQGTNEKLFF.

The chain links TRBV4-2 to TRBJ2-7, with 13 bases identical to TRBD2. CDR1 LGHNA and CDR2 YNFKEQ come from the germline V gene. V dropped 4 bases and J dropped 3; count of bases not matched to a gene: 3. The CDR3 runs 15 residues. The CDR3 here is CASSPGTSGDYEQYF. Written as DNA, the CDR3 is TGTGCCAGCAGCCCGGGGACTAGCGGGGACTACGAGCAGTACTTC.

This sequence joins TRBV15 and TRBJ1-2, with D unclear. This CDR3 region has 15 residues. The germline V gene has CDR1 LNHNV and CDR2 YYDKDF (reference sequence). Trimming removed 5 bases from V and 2 bases from J, with 15 bases in between. CDR3 nucleotide sequence: TGTGCCACCAGCGAAGGCCCCGGAGGCAACTATGGCTACACCTTC. The encoded protein is CATSEGPGGNYGYTF.

The V gene is TRBV9, the J gene TRBJ2-7; 10 positions agree with TRBD2. This CDR3 has 14 residues. Germline V gene data show CDR1 as SGDLS and CDR2 as YYNGEE. The ends lost 4 bases at V and 6 bases at J; junction bases unmatched: 7. The CDR3, as DNA: TGTGCCAGCAGCTCAGTAGCGGGGGGCGGCGAGCAGTACTTC. This sequence encodes CASSSVAGGGEQYF.

The V call is TRBV9, the J call TRBJ2-7; maybe TRBD1 (6 bases). CDR1 is SGDLS, CDR2 YYNGEE, per germline. V lost 1 base and J lost 5, with 13 bases in between. The CDR3 extends over 14 amino acids. CDR3 DNA sequence: TGTGCCAGCAGCGTACGACAGGCCACCAACGAGCAGTACTTC. Protein product: CASSVRQATNEQYF.

This sequence joins TRBV29-1 and TRBJ2-3; 7 positions agree with TRBD1. J lost 2 bases, V lost 4 bases, and 9 bases had no gene match. This CDR3 is built from 15 residues. Germline assignment: CDR1 SQVTM and CDR2 ANQGSEA. In nucleotides, the CDR3 is TGCAGCGTTGCAGGACAGGCGGTGGCCACAGATACGCAGTATTTT. As protein: CSVAGQAVATDTQYF.

J is TRBJ1-2 and V is TRBV6-6, with 8 nucleotides matching TRBD1. Germline CDR1 is MNHNY and CDR2 is SVGAGI (reference sequence). Unmatched junction bases numbered 10, after V lost 5 bases and J lost 5 bases. The CDR3 contains 15 residues. CDR3 residues: CASSDNRGTLYGYTF. The DNA for the CDR3 is TGTGCCAGCAGTGACAACAGGGGGACCCTTTATGGCTACACCTTC.

The gene calls are TRBV20-1 and TRBJ1-5, with D perhaps matching TRBD1 (6 bases). V lost 3 bases to trimming and J lost 1 base, with 16 bases between them. The CDR3 loop spans 16 amino acids. Germline CDR1 reads DFQATT; CDR2 reads SNEGSKA (reference sequence). The CDR3 reads CSASSGTQSSNQPQHF. CDR3 bases: TGCAGTGCTAGTTCCGGGACACAGTCAAGCAATCAGCCCCAGCATTTT.

V and J are TRBV5-1 and TRBJ2-3; no firm D call. The germline CDR1 and CDR2 sequences are SGHRS and YFSETQ. The CDR3 contains 13 residues. V gave up 4 bases and J gave up 2 bases, with 8 bases separating them. The CDR3 protein is CASSETFTDTQYF. CDR3 DNA: TGCGCCAGCAGCGAGACTTTCACAGATACGCAGTATTTT.

The chain joins TRBV10-3 to TRBJ1-3; TRBD1 matches at 8 bases. This CDR3 is built from 16 residues. The germline V gene has CDR1 ENHRY and CDR2 SYGVKD. Unmatched junction bases numbered 6, after V lost 5 bases and J lost 0 bases. CDR3 DNA sequence: TGTGCCATCAGTCCCGGGACAGGCTTCTCTGGAAACACCATATATTTT. It codes for CAISPGTGFSGNTIYF.

The chain employs TRBV25-1 and TRBJ1-2; D is undetermined. V lost 1 base and J 4 bases, leaving 10 bases between the germline ends. Per the germline V gene, CDR1 is MGHDK and CDR2 is SYGVNS. CDR3 length: 14 residues. CDR3: CASSELMFGYGYTF. In DNA, the CDR3 is TGTGCCAGCAGTGAATTAATGTTCGGCTATGGCTACACCTTC.

The chain uses TRBV7-9 and TRBJ1-1; TRBD1 aligns across 9 bases. Trimming removed 5 bases from V and 3 bases from J; junction bases left unmatched: 10. CDR1 and CDR2 (germline): SEHNR, FQNEAQ (reference sequence). The CDR3 is made up of 16 amino acids. The CDR3 is CASSERDRVRDTEAFF. The CDR3 DNA is TGTGCCAGCAGCGAGCGGGACAGGGTGAGGGACACTGAAGCTTTCTTT.

The genes are TRBV5-6 and TRBJ2-1; D may be TRBD2 (5 bases). V lost 4 bases and J 7 bases, leaving 12 bases between the germline ends. The CDR3 consists of 13 residues. CDR1 SGHDT and CDR2 YYEEEE come from the germline V gene. For the CDR3, the DNA is TGTGCCAGCAGCCCCGTCCCGGGGAATGAGCAGTTCTTC. Its protein product is CASSPVPGNEQFF.

V is TRBV6-2 or TRBV6-3 and J is TRBJ1-1; no clear D. This CDR3 is 13 amino acids long. CDR1 and CDR2 from the germline V gene are MNHEY and SVGEGT. Trimming shortened V by 5 bases and J by 2 bases, and 9 bases separated the two germline ends. The CDR3 DNA sequence: TGTGCCAGCAGTGGTGGAGTTAACACTGAAGCTTTCTTT. This encodes CASSGGVNTEAFF.

The chain has TRBV29-1 and TRBJ2-1, with TRBD1 identical over 7 bases. V shed 7 bases and J 8 bases; nucleotides not matched to a gene: 14. From germline, CDR1 is SQVTM and CDR2 ANQGSEA. The CDR3 covers 14 residues. The CDR3: CSGSEGASWHEQFF. CDR3 nucleotides: TGCAGCGGGAGTGAGGGGGCAAGTTGGCATGAGCAGTTCTTC.

The chain uses TRBV13 and TRBJ2-7; the D is unclear. This CDR3 is 15 amino acids long. V gave up 1 base and J gave up 4 bases, with 14 bases separating them. Germline lookup yields CDR1 PRHDT and CDR2 FYEKMQ (reference sequence). CDR3 residues: CASSLVRLGRYEQYF. CDR3 coding DNA: TGTGCCAGCAGCTTAGTTCGCCTTGGTAGATACGAGCAGTACTTC.

V usage is TRBV6-1 and J usage is TRBJ2-1, with 12 bases aligning to TRBD2. V lost 2 bases, J lost 0 bases, and 2 bases stayed unmatched. This CDR3 has 17 amino acids. Germline-derived CDR1 and CDR2 are MNHNS and SASEGT. The CDR3 nucleotides are TGTGCCAGCAGTGAAACTAGCGGGGGGAGCTCCTACAATGAGCAGTTCTTC. It is translated as CASSETSGGSSYNEQFF.

The rearrangement joins TRBV10-3 to TRBJ2-3; 11 nucleotides match TRBD2. There are 18 residues in the CDR3. J gave up 4 bases and V 2 bases, and 11 bases lay outside the gene matches. Germline assignment: CDR1 ENHRY and CDR2 SYGVKD. As DNA, the CDR3 is TGTGCCATCAGTGAGACTGGTAGCGGGGGGGCCGGGCCAGATACGCAGTATTTT. The encoded protein is CAISETGSGGAGPDTQYF.